This note documents a single TCR beta chain sequence. Its antigen is unknown. This record belongs to a study of T-cell memory formation after mild COVID-19. Trimming took off 5 bases at V and 5 bases at J, with 22 bases between the two ends. The CDR3 has 16 amino acids. Looked up from germline, CDR1 is SEHNR and CDR2 is FQNEAQ (reference sequence). Using constant-segment primers, 5'RACE produced TCR alpha and TCR beta cDNA libraries carrying sample barcodes and UMIs. TCRdb used MiXCR to reprocess the 5' RACE reads, holding one entry per CDR3 protein. The sample has about 250,000 distinct CDR3 sequences; over 15% are singletons. Overall study findings and caveats: Clones contracting across day 15 to 85 had a balanced CD4/CD8 profile; later expanding clones leaned CD4+. The main location of contracting CD4+ clones was CM and EM, and that of contracting CD8+ clones was EMRA. In second-wave clones peaking day 37, SARS-CoV-2 specificity remained unconfirmed.

The source material was PBMCs or a T cell subset sorted from them (not recorded which). J is TRBJ2-7 and V is TRBV7-9, with D perhaps matching TRBD2 (6 bases). This receptor was identified in an adult woman who had mild COVID-19 (a few samples of this study predate the infection). Cell type and time point are not known. CDR3 bases: TGTGCCAGCAGCGGATACTGGGGGGAGGTTCGGGACGAGCAGTACTTC. Translation gives CASSGYWGEVRDEQYF.